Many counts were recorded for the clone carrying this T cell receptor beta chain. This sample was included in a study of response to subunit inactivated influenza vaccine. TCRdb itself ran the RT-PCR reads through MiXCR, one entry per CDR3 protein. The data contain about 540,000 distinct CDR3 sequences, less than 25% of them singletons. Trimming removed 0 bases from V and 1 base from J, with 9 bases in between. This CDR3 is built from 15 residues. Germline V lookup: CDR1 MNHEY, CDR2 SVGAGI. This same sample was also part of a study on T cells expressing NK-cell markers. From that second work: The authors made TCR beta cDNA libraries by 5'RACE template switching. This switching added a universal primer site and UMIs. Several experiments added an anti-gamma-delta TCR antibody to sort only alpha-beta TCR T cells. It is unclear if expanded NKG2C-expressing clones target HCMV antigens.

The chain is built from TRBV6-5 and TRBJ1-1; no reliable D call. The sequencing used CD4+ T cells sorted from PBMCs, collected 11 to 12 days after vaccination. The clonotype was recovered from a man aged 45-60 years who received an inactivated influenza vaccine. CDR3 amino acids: CASSYSPAANTEAFF. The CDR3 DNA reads TGTGCCAGCAGTTACTCGCCCGCAGCGAACACTGAAGCTTTCTTT.